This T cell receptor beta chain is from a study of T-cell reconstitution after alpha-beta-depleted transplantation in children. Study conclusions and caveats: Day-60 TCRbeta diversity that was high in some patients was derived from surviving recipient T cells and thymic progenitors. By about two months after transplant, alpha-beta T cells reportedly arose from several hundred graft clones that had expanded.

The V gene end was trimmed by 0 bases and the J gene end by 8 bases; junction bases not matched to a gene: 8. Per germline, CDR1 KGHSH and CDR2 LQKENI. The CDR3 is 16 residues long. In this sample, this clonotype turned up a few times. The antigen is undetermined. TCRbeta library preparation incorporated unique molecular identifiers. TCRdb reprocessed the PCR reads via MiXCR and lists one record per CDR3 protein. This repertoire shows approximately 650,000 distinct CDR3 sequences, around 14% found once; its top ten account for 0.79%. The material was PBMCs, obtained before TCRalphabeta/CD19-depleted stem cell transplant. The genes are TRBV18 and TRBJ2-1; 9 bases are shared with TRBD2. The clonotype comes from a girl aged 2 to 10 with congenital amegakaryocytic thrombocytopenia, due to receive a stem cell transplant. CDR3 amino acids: CASSPPGGRALDEQFF. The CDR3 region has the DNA TGTGCCAGCTCACCACCTGGCGGGAGGGCCCTGGATGAGCAGTTCTTC.